What follows are 12 T cell receptor beta chains derived from one specimen sequenced in a study of T-cell memory formation after mild COVID-19. TCRdb redid the calling of the 5' RACE reads with MiXCR, one entry per CDR3 protein. The table lists 40,000 to 55,000 distinct CDR3 sequences, around 10% of them singletons. The material sequenced was PBMCs or a T cell subset sorted from them (not recorded which). The receptors derive from a man between 18 and 35 years old who had mild COVID-19 (a few samples of this study predate the infection). Cell type and time point are not known.

This clonotype was seen a handful of times. The chain has TRBV7-3 and TRBJ1-2; possibly TRBD1 for D (5 bases). Germline lookup yields CDR1 SGHTA and CDR2 FQGTGA. The CDR3 runs to 15 residues. V was trimmed by 5 bases and J by 5 bases, leaving 18 bases between them. In DNA form, the CDR3 reads TGTGCCAGCAGCCTTGTTGGTGGGGCAGGGTATGGCTACACCTTC. The encoded protein is CASSLVGGAGYGYTF.

There are a few counts of this clonotype. The chain couples TRBV20-1 to TRBJ2-3; unclear D gene. From germline, CDR1 is DFQATT and CDR2 SNEGSKA (reference sequence). Trimming took off 7 bases at V and 6 bases at J, with 17 bases between the two ends. CDR3 length: 13 residues. This CDR3 reads CSGGIRSTDTQYF. The CDR3 region has the DNA TGCAGTGGGGGAATTCGGTCGACCGATACGCAGTATTTT.

This chain connects TRBV20-1 to TRBJ2-7, with TRBD1 identical over 12 bases. Unmatched junction bases numbered 4, after V lost 3 bases and J lost 4 bases. Germline-derived CDR1 and CDR2 are DFQATT and SNEGSKA (reference sequence). CDR3 length: 14 residues. CDR3 nucleotides: TGCAGTGCTAGGGGACAGGGGGCAAAATACGAGCAGTACGTC. This encodes CSARGQGAKYEQYV.

This chain links TRBV20-1 with TRBJ2-2; 9 nucleotides match TRBD1. V was clipped by 6 bases and J by 6 bases; unmatched bases: 11. There are 15 residues in the CDR3. Germline V CDR1 and CDR2: DFQATT, SNEGSKA (reference sequence). CDR3 bases: TGCAGTGCACTCAGGAACAGGGGGCGACCCGGGGAGCTGTTTTTT. Amino acid sequence: CSALRNRGRPGELFF.

This clonotype was counted many times. The J gene is TRBJ2-1, the V gene TRBV9; perhaps TRBD2 as D (5 bases). This CDR3 contains 15 residues. Germline values: CDR1 SGDLS, CDR2 YYNGEE. The V end lost 4 bases, the J end lost 2 bases, and 13 bases lay between the germline ends. The CDR3 region has the DNA TGTGCCAGCAGCCCCGAGGGTGGTCCCTACAATGAGCAGTTCTTC. It encodes CASSPEGGPYNEQFF.

Worth noting for this clonotype: At one end the junction does not follow the germline gene, possibly because of a read error. V and J are TRBV7-7 and TRBJ2-5; 11 bases map to TRBD1. The germline V gene encodes CDR1 SSHAT and CDR2 FNYEAQ (reference sequence). The CDR3 covers 16 residues. CDR3: CASSLAGQGAGETQYF. The CDR3 DNA is TGTGCTAGCAGCTTAGCAGGACAGGGGGCCGGAGAGACCCAGTACTTC.

The chain uses TRBV6-2 or TRBV6-3 and TRBJ1-5; tentative D call: TRBD1 (5 bases). The V end was cut by 6 bases, the J end by 7 bases, with 22 bases between. The CDR3 has 16 amino acids. In germline, CDR1 is MNHEY, CDR2 SVGEGT. The CDR3 here is CASSPPAGLVEQPQHF. CDR3 nucleotides: TGTGCCAGCAGCCCCCCGGCAGGGCTGGTTGAGCAGCCCCAGCATTTT.

There are a few counts of this clonotype. The chain links TRBV5-1 to TRBJ1-1; D is possibly TRBD1 (5 bases). The CDR3 consists of 14 residues. Trimming took 6 bases from V and 0 from J, leaving 12 bases between them. The germline gives CDR1 SGHRS, CDR2 YFSETQ. The CDR3 nucleotides are TGCGCCAGCATCCGGGACCTACTGAACACTGAAGCTTTCTTT. Its protein product is CASIRDLLNTEAFF.

The rearrangement joins TRBV3-1 to TRBJ2-1, with 8 bases aligning to TRBD1. This CDR3 region has 16 residues. Germline V CDR1 and CDR2: LGHDT, YNNKEL (reference sequence). V dropped 4 bases and J dropped 7; count of bases not matched to a gene: 12. CDR3 sequence: CASSPSTGVAGNEQFF. The CDR3 DNA sequence: TGTGCCAGCAGCCCCTCGACAGGGGTCGCCGGAAATGAGCAGTTCTTC.

The table lists this clonotype with a few counts. This rearrangement joins TRBV4-1 to TRBJ2-1; the match to TRBD1 covers 8 bases. V dropped 1 base and J dropped 6; count of bases not matched to a gene: 2. Germline V CDR1 and CDR2: MGHRA, YSYEKL. This CDR3 is 14 amino acids long. The CDR3 DNA reads as TGCGCCAGCAGCCAAGCGGACAGGGCCAATGAGCAGTTCTTC. Its translation is CASSQADRANEQFF.

This clonotype has more than one count but fewer than ten. The V and J genes are TRBV24-1 and TRBJ1-2; 7 bases map to TRBD1. V dropped 2 bases and J dropped 6; count of bases not matched to a gene: 2. The CDR3 is 13 amino acids. Per the germline V gene, CDR1 is KGHDR and CDR2 is SFDVKD. CDR3 nucleotide sequence: TGTGCCACCAGTGATTCAACAGGGGATGGCTACACCTTC. Protein product: CATSDSTGDGYTF.

The rearrangement links TRBV11-2 to TRBJ1-6; TRBD1 matches 8 bases. The V gene's germline CDR1 is SGHAT and CDR2 FQNNGV. CDR3 length equals 14 residues. The ends lost 5 bases at V and 14 bases at J; junction bases unmatched: 11. The DNA of the CDR3 is TGTGCCAGCAGCACCGGACAGGGAGTGGACACCCTCCACTTT. The encoded protein is CASSTGQGVDTLHF.